These 21 T cell receptor beta chains were all obtained from the same sample, sequenced in a study of blood T cell repertoires in COVID-19. This table comes from immunoSEQ multiplex PCR, and its TCRdb copy is limited to in-frame clones, with some not included. The table lists around 100,000 clones, roughly 90% of them singletons, with approximately 3.5% in the top ten. The sequenced sample was peripheral blood. These receptors originate from a woman aged 55-69 years with acute or convalescent COVID-19.

The table lists this clone with a count of one. The V call is TRBV6-5, the J call TRBJ1-1, with D unclear. This CDR3 is 12 amino acids long. V shed 7 bases and J shed 0 bases, with 6 bases lying between them. Per germline, CDR1 MNHEY and CDR2 SVGAGI. CDR3 loop: CASTRLNTEAFF. The CDR3 DNA is TGTGCCAGCACGAGGTTGAACACTGAAGCTTTCTTT.

J is TRBJ1-1 and V is TRBV18, with TRBD1 matching 7 bases. The CDR3 extends over 15 amino acids. Trimming removed 6 bases from V and 1 base from J; junction bases left unmatched: 8. Germline loops: CDR1 KGHSH, CDR2 LQKENI. The CDR3 region is CASSARTGGNTEAFF. The DNA for the CDR3 is TGTGCCAGCTCGGCTCGGACAGGCGGGAACACTGAAGCTTTCTTT.

The CDR3, as DNA: TGTGCCAGCAGCAGGAGAGCGGGAGGGCCGGGAGAGACCCAGTACTTC. Amino acid sequence: CASSRRAGGPGETQYF. The gene calls are TRBV21-1 and TRBJ2-5; the table's D call TRBD2 went unverified against the DNA. TRBV21-1 is recorded as a pseudogene. This CDR3 contains 16 residues.

Here the CDR3 reads CASSLPGTGNEQFF. CDR3 nucleotides: TGTGCCAGCAGCTTGCCCGGGACAGGGAATGAGCAGTTCTTC. This chain links TRBV11-3 with TRBJ2-1, with TRBD1 identical over 9 bases. The CDR3 has 14 residues. The germline gives CDR1 SGHNT, CDR2 YENEEA. Germline trimming cut 3 bases from V and 7 bases from J; bases unmatched to any gene: 4.

A single count supports this clone. The genes are TRBV21-1 and TRBJ1-1. TRBV21-1 is a pseudogene. The CDR3 consists of 16 residues. The DNA of the CDR3 is TGTGCCAGCAGCGAGAGGAGACCCCAATCCAACACTGAAGCTTTCTTT. Protein: CASSERRPQSNTEAFF.

As DNA, the CDR3 is TGTGCCAGCAGCCCGGACAGGGCGACAGATACGCAGTATTTT. This encodes CASSPDRATDTQYF. The rearrangement uses TRBV5-8 and TRBJ2-3; 8 bases match TRBD1. The germline V gene encodes CDR1 SGHTS and CDR2 YDEGEE. V dropped 4 bases and J dropped 3; count of bases not matched to a gene: 4. This CDR3 contains 14 residues.

The V gene is TRBV24-1, the J gene TRBJ2-1; 12 bases fit TRBD2. The V and J ends lost 6 bases and 11 bases, in that order; junction bases with no gene match: 7. CDR1 KGHDR and CDR2 SFDVKD come from the germline V gene. The CDR3 has 14 residues. CDR3 amino acids: CATSKGLAGGKQFF. The CDR3 DNA is TGTGCCACCAGTAAGGGACTAGCGGGCGGGAAGCAGTTCTTC.

The V gene is TRBV10-3, the J gene TRBJ1-1; weak D call: TRBD1 (6 bases). Per germline, CDR1 ENHRY and CDR2 SYGVKD. The CDR3 length is 16 residues. The germline V and J ends were trimmed by 4 bases and 8 bases, with 23 bases remaining between them. CDR3 nucleotide sequence: TGTGCCATCAGTGGGAGCGGGGGACAAATCACTCGGGAAGCTTTCTTT. Translated, it gives CAISGSGGQITREAFF.

This chain uses TRBV4-1 with TRBJ1-5; 9 nucleotides align to TRBD1. With 4 bases clipped from V and 1 base from J, the junction kept 8 bases outside the gene matches. Germline V gene data show CDR1 as MGHRA and CDR2 as YSYEKL. The CDR3 loop spans 17 amino acids. This CDR3 is CASSLELGTGSNQPQHF. The CDR3 DNA follows: TGCGCCAGCAGCCTAGAACTCGGGACAGGGAGCAATCAGCCCCAGCATTTT.

The rearrangement links TRBV6-1 to TRBJ1-5; TRBD1 is a possible D gene (5 bases). Germline-derived CDR1 and CDR2 are MNHNS and SASEGT. With 4 bases removed from V and 3 bases from J, the gap between germline ends came to 19 bases. The CDR3 has 17 amino acids. In DNA form, the CDR3 reads TGTGCCAGCAGTGGGGGGGGATCGAGCCTCACCAATCAGCCCCAGCATTTT. It yields the protein CASSGGGSSLTNQPQHF.

This rearrangement joins TRBV19 to TRBJ1-5; TRBD1 aligns across 7 bases. This CDR3 spans 13 amino acids. Losses at the gene ends were 5 bases for V and 7 bases for J; bases not matched to a gene: 5. CDR1 LNHDA and CDR2 SQIVND come from the germline V gene (reference sequence). The CDR3 DNA reads TGTGCCAGTAGTTACGGGACAGTCCAGCCCCAGCATTTT. Translating it yields CASSYGTVQPQHF.

This sequence joins TRBV10-3 and TRBJ1-1; TRBD1 agrees at 10 bases. CDR3 length: 14 residues. From germline, CDR1 is ENHRY and CDR2 SYGVKD. V lost 6 bases to trimming and J lost 5 bases; unmatched junction nucleotides: 6. In nucleotides, the CDR3 is TGTGCCATCAGAGTCCGGGACAGGGGAACTGAAGCTTTCTTT. Protein sequence: CAIRVRDRGTEAFF.

This chain joins TRBV18 and TRBJ1-2; D is unresolved. With 3 bases removed from V and 0 bases from J, the gap between germline ends came to 11 bases. Germline V gene lookup returns CDR1 KGHSH and CDR2 LQKENI. This CDR3 comprises 15 residues. CDR3 sequence: CASSPGSGSNYGYTF. CDR3 DNA sequence: TGTGCCAGCTCACCGGGCAGCGGGTCTAACTATGGCTACACCTTC.

V gene TRBV10-3 combines with J gene TRBJ2-1; maybe TRBD1 (5 bases). This CDR3 is built from 13 residues. Germline CDR1 and CDR2: ENHRY and SYGVKD. Trimming took off 10 bases at V and 9 bases at J, with 19 bases between the two ends. CDR3 amino acids: CASKGEGSGEQFF. CDR3 nucleotides: TGTGCCAGCAAAGGGGAAGGTAGTGGTGAGCAGTTCTTC.

Here the CDR3 DNA reads TGCGCCAGCAGCTTGGAGGGCAGGAGGGAGGAGACCCAGTACTTC. Protein sequence: CASSLEGRREETQYF. V and J are TRBV5-1 and TRBJ2-5; tentatively, D is TRBD2 (6 bases). Trimming removed 0 bases from V and 5 bases from J, with 14 bases in between. Germline V CDR1 and CDR2: SGHRS, YFSETQ. The CDR3 is 15 amino acids.

This chain uses TRBV5-1 with TRBJ2-3; the match to TRBD2 covers 8 bases. The length of the CDR3 is 16 residues. V was clipped by 3 bases and J by 4 bases; unmatched bases: 10. Germline V gives CDR1 SGHRS, CDR2 YFSETQ. The CDR3 region is CASSSTLAGSADTQYF. The CDR3 DNA reads TGCGCCAGCAGCTCTACCTTAGCGGGATCAGCAGATACGCAGTATTTT.

This sequence joins TRBV11-2 and TRBJ2-1; 7 nucleotides line up with TRBD1. CDR3 size: 14 residues. V was clipped by 3 bases and J by 4 bases; unmatched bases: 3. From germline, CDR1 is SGHAT and CDR2 FQNNGV. The CDR3 is CASSFGTVYNEQFF. CDR3 bases: TGTGCCAGCAGCTTTGGGACAGTTTACAATGAGCAGTTCTTC. The whole variable domain, remainder taken from reference TRBV11-2 and TRBJ2-1, is EAGVAQSPRYKIIEKRQSVAFWCNPISGHATLYWYQQILGQGPKLLIQFQNNGVVDDSQLPKDRFSAERLKGVDSTLKIQPAKLEDSAVYLCASSFGTVYNEQFFGPGTRLTVL.

The chain has TRBV6-5 and TRBJ1-2, with 7 bases fitting TRBD1. Germline V gene lookup returns CDR1 MNHEY and CDR2 SVGAGI. Trimming cost V 0 bases and J 6 bases; bases outside gene matches: 1. This CDR3 spans 13 amino acids. CDR3 bases: TGTGCCAGCAGTTACTCCGACAGGGATGGCTACACCTTC. Residues: CASSYSDRDGYTF.

This clone was seen once. This chain joins TRBV10-3 and TRBJ2-5; 8 nucleotides line up with TRBD2. Unmatched junction bases numbered 10, after V lost 2 bases and J lost 5 bases. Germline V gene lookup returns CDR1 ENHRY and CDR2 SYGVKD. CDR3 length: 16 amino acids. The CDR3 bases are TGTGCCATCAGTGAGGAGTTAGCGGGGTCGGGGGAGACCCAGTACTTC. Its protein is CAISEELAGSGETQYF.

This clone was picked up a small number of times. This chain connects TRBV29-1 to TRBJ2-1; D unresolved. The CDR3 is 11 amino acids. The V end was cut by 3 bases, the J end by 15 bases, with 15 bases between. CDR1 is SQVTM, CDR2 ANQGSEA, per germline. CDR3 region: CSVDHTGDLFF. In DNA, the CDR3 is TGCAGCGTTGATCATACCGGAGACCTGTTCTTC.

The chain employs TRBV18 and TRBJ1-1; 9 bases fit TRBD1. The CDR3 has 16 residues. The germline gives CDR1 KGHSH, CDR2 LQKENI. V was clipped by 1 base and J by 6 bases; unmatched bases: 9. The CDR3 DNA sequence: TGTGCCAGCTCACCACGTAACAGGGGGCTGACGGCTGAAGCTTTCTTT. Residues: CASSPRNRGLTAEAFF.